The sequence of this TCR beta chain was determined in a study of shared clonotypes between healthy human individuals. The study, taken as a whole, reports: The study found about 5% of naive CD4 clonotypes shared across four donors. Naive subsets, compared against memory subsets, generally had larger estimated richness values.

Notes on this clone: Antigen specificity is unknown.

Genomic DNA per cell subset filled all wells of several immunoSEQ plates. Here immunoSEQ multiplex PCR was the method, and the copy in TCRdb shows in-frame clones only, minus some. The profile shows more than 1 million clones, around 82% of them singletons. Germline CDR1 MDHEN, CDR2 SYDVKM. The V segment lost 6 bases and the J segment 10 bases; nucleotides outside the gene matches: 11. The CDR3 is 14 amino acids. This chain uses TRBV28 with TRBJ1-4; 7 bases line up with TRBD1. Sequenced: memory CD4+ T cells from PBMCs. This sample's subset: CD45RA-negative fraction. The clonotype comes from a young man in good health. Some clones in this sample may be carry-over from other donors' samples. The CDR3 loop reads CASRSTGAQGKLFF. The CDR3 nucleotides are TGTGCCAGCAGGTCTACAGGGGCCCAGGGAAAACTGTTTTTT.